This entry lists 18 T cell receptor beta chains sequenced from one sample in a study of OX40 agonist ivuxolimab in advanced cancers. Profiled with immunoSEQ multiplex PCR; TCRdb holds only in-frame clones, not every one. Of over 150,000 clones detected, approximately 94% appear once; the ten largest clones hold approximately 0.3%. The material was CD4+ or CD8+ T cells sorted from blood, obtained in a trial of the OX40 agonist ivuxolimab. These receptors were taken from an adult with an advanced solid tumor such as melanoma, head and neck, liver or kidney cancer.

This chain uses TRBV6-5 with TRBJ2-6; TRBD2 matches at 7 bases. CDR1 is MNHEY and CDR2 is SVGAGI in the germline V gene. The CDR3 covers 15 residues. J lost 2 bases, V lost 5 bases, and 3 bases had no gene match. CDR3 sequence: CASSHGGAGANVLTF. CDR3 sequence (DNA): TGTGCCAGCAGTCATGGGGGGGCTGGGGCCAACGTCCTGACTTTC.

This chain links TRBV7-9 with TRBJ2-7; no reliable D call. V was clipped by 3 bases and J by 1 base, with 13 bases between them. From germline, CDR1 is SEHNR and CDR2 FQNEAQ (reference sequence). CDR3 length: 15 amino acids. CDR3 nucleotides: TGTGCCAGCAGCTTCGACATCTCCCCGTCCTACGAGCAGTACTTC. Protein product: CASSFDISPSYEQYF.

The chain is built from TRBV10-2 and TRBJ1-1, with D uncertain. This CDR3 region has 15 residues. V dropped 5 bases and J dropped 3 bases, with 16 bases sitting between them. Germline CDR1 reads WSHSY; CDR2 reads SAAADI. The DNA of the CDR3 is TGCGCCAGCAGTACTATACGGGGAGTGGACACTGAAGCTTTCTTT. The encoded protein is CASSTIRGVDTEAFF.

This chain uses TRBV7-3 with TRBJ2-1; tentative D call: TRBD1 (5 bases). V lost 3 bases and J 1 base, leaving 10 bases between the germline ends. The CDR3 has 15 residues. Germline V lookup: CDR1 SGHTA, CDR2 FQGTGA. The CDR3 here is CASSLGRASYNEQFF. The CDR3 DNA is TGTGCCAGCAGCTTGGGCAGGGCGTCCTACAATGAGCAGTTCTTC.

This chain connects TRBV12-5 to TRBJ2-1, with D perhaps matching TRBD2 (6 bases). Trimming left V 0 bases short and J 0 bases short, with 18 bases between. Germline assignment: CDR1 LGHNT and CDR2 FRNRAP. The CDR3 spans 19 residues. This CDR3 is CASGLVERRWRGSYNEQFF. In DNA, the CDR3 is TGTGCTAGTGGTTTGGTAGAGCGCCGTTGGCGGGGCTCCTACAATGAGCAGTTCTTC. Based on the CDR3 plus reference TRBV12-5 and TRBJ2-1, the full variable domain is DARVTQTPRHKVTEMGQEVTMRCQPILGHNTVFWYRQTMMQGLELLAYFRNRAPLDDSGMPKDRFSAEMPDATLATLKIQPSEPRDSAVYFCASGLVERRWRGSYNEQFFGPGTRLTVL.

The CDR3 DNA sequence: TGCGCCAGCAGCTTGGGTGGCAGCTCCTACAATGAGCAGTTCTTC. It translates to CASSLGGSSYNEQFF. The V and J genes are TRBV5-1 and TRBJ2-1, with D uncertain. This CDR3 has 15 residues. Germline lookup yields CDR1 SGHRS and CDR2 YFSETQ. The V and J ends lost 0 bases and 0 bases respectively, with 7 bases between them.

The gene calls are TRBV5-1 and TRBJ2-7; TRBD1 aligns across 11 bases. V shed 0 bases and J 3 bases; nucleotides not matched to a gene: 5. The CDR3 has 16 residues. Germline V CDR1 and CDR2: SGHRS, YFSETQ. Here the CDR3 DNA reads TGCGCCAGCAGCTTGGATTTGGGGACAGGGGGCTACGAGCAGTACTTC. Translating gives CASSLDLGTGGYEQYF. Complete variable domain (other parts from reference TRBV5-1 and TRBJ2-7): KAGVTQTPRYLIKTRGQQVTLSCSPISGHRSVSWYQQTPGQGLQFLFEYFSETQRNKGNFPGRFSGRQFSNSRSEMNVSTLELGDSALYLCASSLDLGTGGYEQYFGPGTRLTVT.

The chain is built from TRBV18 and TRBJ2-7; tentatively, D is TRBD1 (6 bases). The CDR3 is 13 residues long. Germline CDR1 and CDR2: KGHSH and LQKENI. Trimming took 5 bases from V and 2 from J, leaving 10 bases between them. CDR3 nucleotides: TGTGCCAGCTCATCCAGGGGTACCTACGAGCAGTACTTC. This codes for CASSSRGTYEQYF.

The chain employs TRBV28 and TRBJ2-4; tentative D call: TRBD2 (6 bases). The length of the CDR3 is 13 residues. CDR1 and CDR2 from the germline V gene are MDHEN and SYDVKM. V dropped 6 bases and J dropped 7 bases, with 13 bases sitting between them. CDR3 sequence reads: CASRPTSGNIQYF. CDR3 DNA sequence: TGTGCCAGCAGACCGACTAGTGGGAACATTCAGTACTTC.

The chain joins TRBV29-1 to TRBJ2-4; D perhaps matches TRBD1 (5 bases). This CDR3 has 14 residues. CDR1 is SQVTM and CDR2 is ANQGSEA in the germline V gene. V was pared by 1 base and J by 8 bases, with 15 bases between. The CDR3 is CSVEGTPGRDIQYF. The CDR3 DNA sequence: TGCAGCGTTGAAGGGACACCGGGTAGGGACATTCAGTACTTC.

This clone was seen just once. The chain's CDR3 is CASSFGGLGGSAFF. In DNA form, the CDR3 reads TGTGCCAGCAGTTTCGGGGGGCTGGGTGGCTCAGCTTTCTTT. The V and J genes are TRBV28 and TRBJ1-1; the D gene is possibly TRBD1 (6 bases). The CDR3 consists of 14 residues. Germline V CDR1 and CDR2: MDHEN, SYDVKM. V was trimmed by 3 bases and J by 10 bases, leaving 18 bases between them.

The chain joins TRBV29-1 to TRBJ2-7; 11 nucleotides agree with TRBD1. V lost 8 bases, J lost 3 bases, and 3 bases stayed unmatched. This CDR3 is built from 12 residues. Per germline, CDR1 SQVTM and CDR2 ANQGSEA. Here the CDR3 DNA reads TGCAGCTTCGGGACAGGGGGCTACGAGCAGTACTTC. It encodes CSFGTGGYEQYF.

J is TRBJ2-7 and V is TRBV28; 7 bases agree with TRBD1. This CDR3 has 14 amino acids. The germline V gene encodes CDR1 MDHEN and CDR2 SYDVKM. The trim removed 6 bases at V and 1 base at J, leaving 6 bases unmatched. In DNA form, the CDR3 reads TGTGCCAGCAGCCCCTGGGGACAGTCCTACGAGCAGTACTTC. Amino acids: CASSPWGQSYEQYF.

The chain has TRBV5-1 and TRBJ1-1; weak D call: TRBD1 (5 bases). The germline V gene encodes CDR1 SGHRS and CDR2 YFSETQ. V was pared by 7 bases and J by 0 bases, with 13 bases between. This CDR3 is 14 amino acids long. The CDR3 DNA sequence: TGCGCCAGCGGGGACCGATTCATGAACACTGAAGCTTTCTTT. This sequence encodes CASGDRFMNTEAFF.

This chain links TRBV19 with TRBJ2-7, with 9 bases lining up with TRBD1. The germline gives CDR1 LNHDA, CDR2 SQIVND (reference sequence). The length of the CDR3 is 15 residues. V was clipped by 4 bases and J by 4 bases; unmatched bases: 8. This chain's CDR3 is CASSTSGTGIYEQYF. The CDR3 bases are TGTGCCAGTAGTACCTCCGGGACAGGGATTTACGAGCAGTACTTC. Together with reference TRBV19 and TRBJ2-7, the CDR3 gives the full variable domain: DGGITQSPKYLFRKEGQNVTLSCEQNLNHDAMYWYRQDPGQGLRLIYYSQIVNDFQKGDIAEGYSVSREKKESFPLTVTSAQKNPTAFYLCASSTSGTGIYEQYFGPGTRLTVT.

The chain employs TRBV4-3 and TRBJ2-2; D is ambiguous. CDR1 and CDR2 from the germline V gene are LGHNA and YSLEER. V was pared by 0 bases and J by 3 bases, with 5 bases between. The CDR3 is 14 residues long. CDR3 bases: TGCGCCAGCAGCCAAGAGTCCTACACCGGGGAGCTGTTTTTT. Its translation is CASSQESYTGELFF.

The J gene is TRBJ2-7, the V gene TRBV28, with a possible D match to TRBD2 (6 bases). The CDR3 runs to 15 residues. V lost 4 bases and J 2 bases, leaving 15 bases between the germline ends. Germline CDR1 MDHEN, CDR2 SYDVKM. CDR3: CASSSLRSGAYEQYF. CDR3 sequence (DNA): TGTGCCAGCAGTTCCCTCAGGTCGGGGGCCTACGAGCAGTACTTC.

The chain carries TRBV6-5 and TRBJ2-5, with a tentative D call TRBD2 (6 bases). The DNA matches TRBJ2-7 better at its end, which makes the J call doubtful. From germline, CDR1 is MNHEY and CDR2 SVGAGI. CDR3 size: 15 residues. The CDR3 DNA reads as TGTGCCAGCAGTTACGGGAGACACGGGGGAGTCGAGCAGTACTTC. It yields the protein CASSYGRHGGVEQYF.